The source of this T cell receptor beta chain is a study of shared T cell receptors in the human thymus. CDR3 length: 16 residues. V dropped 0 bases and J dropped 0 bases, with 10 bases sitting between them. The germline V gene has CDR1 PRHDT and CDR2 FYEKMQ (reference sequence). Sequenced by immunoSEQ multiplex PCR; TCRdb stores in-frame clones only, minus some. The sample shows 600,000 or so clones, over 75% of them seen only once. The same sample was also studied in work on human thymus T cells. This second study says: Thymic as well as blood repertoires seemed to favor certain V and J genes unevenly.

The chain links TRBV13 to TRBJ2-3; D remains ambiguous. The TCR sequence derives from a boy under two years old with a congenital heart defect. Sequencing used thymocytes. The CDR3 loop reads CASSLGLPTSTDTQYF. Here the CDR3 DNA reads TGTGCCAGCAGCTTAGGCCTCCCCACTAGCACAGATACGCAGTATTTT. Full variable domain (outside the CDR3, taken from reference TRBV13 and TRBJ2-3): AAGVIQSPRHLIKEKRETATLKCYPIPRHDTVYWYQQGPGQDPQFLISFYEKMQSDKGSIPDRFSAQQFSDYHSELNMSSLELGDSALYFCASSLGLPTSTDTQYFGPGTRLTVL.